Shown below are 9 T cell receptor beta chains from a single sample sequenced in a study of Ad26.COV2.S vaccination and SARS-CoV-2 variants. TCRdb's table, derived via immunoSEQ multiplex PCR, lists solely in-frame clones and lacks some. This table holds some 400,000 clones, around 91% found once. The sample's treatment: some 20 received Ad26.COV2.S at low or high dose, single or two shots; five or six received placebo; per-sample allocation not given. All samples were drawn on day 63, counting from the first vaccine or placebo injection. The sample was peripheral blood, taken in a trial of Ad26.COV2.S vaccine versus placebo. The receptors derive from a person between 18 and 65 years old who received the Ad26.COV2.S COVID-19 vaccine or a placebo.

The chain recombines TRBV11-1 with TRBJ2-7, with D perhaps TRBD2 (6 bases). V was shortened by 3 bases and J by 0 bases, with 12 bases between the two germline ends. Germline CDR1 is SGHAT and CDR2 is FQDESV (reference sequence). This CDR3 has 15 residues. CDR3 in amino acids: CASSFSGAGSYEQYF. The CDR3 DNA reads TGTGCCAGCAGCTTCAGTGGAGCGGGCTCCTACGAGCAGTACTTC.

The chain couples TRBV27 to TRBJ1-6; D is unresolved. The CDR3 sequence is 15 residues long. Deletions cut 3 bases from V and 0 bases from J, with 6 bases between. Per the germline V gene, CDR1 is MNHEY and CDR2 is SMNVEV (reference sequence). The CDR3 DNA reads as TGTGCCAGCAGTTTGTTAAGCTCCTATAATTCACCCCTCCACTTT. It is translated as CASSLLSSYNSPLHF.

The chain recombines TRBV7-3 with TRBJ2-1; 12 bases are a match to TRBD2. Germline V lookup: CDR1 SGHTA, CDR2 FQGTGA. V was pared by 5 bases and J by 6 bases, with 17 bases of the junction left unmatched. The CDR3 has 19 residues. This CDR3 is CASSPVRASGRAKPNEQFF. The DNA of the CDR3 is TGTGCCAGCAGCCCGGTCAGAGCTAGCGGGAGGGCTAAACCCAATGAGCAGTTCTTC.

V is TRBV6-1 and J is TRBJ2-7; 8 bases line up with TRBD1. The germline V gene has CDR1 MNHNS and CDR2 SASEGT. The CDR3 totals 17 residues. V lost 0 bases and J lost 2; bases outside the gene matches: 9. CDR3 loop: CASSEAVGGQGTYEQYF. In nucleotides, the CDR3 is TGTGCCAGCAGTGAAGCCGTAGGAGGACAGGGTACCTACGAGCAGTACTTC.

J is TRBJ2-3 and V is TRBV11-2; unclear D gene. The CDR3 spans 15 residues. V was clipped by 1 base and J by 0 bases, with 8 bases between them. CDR1 is SGHAT and CDR2 is FQNNGV in the germline V gene. Written as DNA, the CDR3 is TGTGCCAGCAGCTTAGGGGTCGGGAGCACAGATACGCAGTATTTT. Protein product: CASSLGVGSTDTQYF.

The chain carries TRBV5-8 and TRBJ2-5, with 9 positions matching TRBD2. Per germline, CDR1 SGHTS and CDR2 YDEGEE. V shed 2 bases, J shed 0 bases, and the junction held 2 bases outside the gene matches. This CDR3 has 15 residues. The CDR3 spells CASSFWTSDQETQYF. CDR3 nucleotide sequence: TGTGCCAGCAGCTTCTGGACTAGCGACCAAGAGACCCAGTACTTC.

This clone was recorded once. The chain uses TRBV11-2 and TRBJ2-7, with D unclear. The CDR3 is 12 residues long. The V end was cut by 6 bases, the J end by 7 bases, with 13 bases between. CDR1 is SGHAT, CDR2 FQNNGV, per germline. The CDR3 is CASSPKPGEQYF. The CDR3 coding sequence is TGTGCCAGCAGTCCCAAGCCCGGGGAGCAGTACTTC.

Comments on this clone: The identical CDR3 is also encoded by other nucleotide sequences in the sample. This sequence joins TRBV27 and TRBJ1-6; D might be TRBD1 (5 bases). The CDR3 runs to 13 residues. Trimming took off 3 bases at V and 6 bases at J, with 6 bases between the two ends. Germline V CDR1 and CDR2: MNHEY, SMNVEV (reference sequence). The CDR3 nucleotides read TGTGCCAGCAGTTTGACAGTTAATTCACCCCTCCACTTT. The encoded protein is CASSLTVNSPLHF.

This rearrangement joins TRBV19 to TRBJ1-1; D gene uncertain. CDR1 is LNHDA and CDR2 is SQIVND in the germline V gene (reference sequence). The CDR3 covers 11 residues. Trimming cost V 10 bases and J 3 bases, with 9 bases left between them. CDR3 bases: TGTGCCACCTACGGGTACACTGAAGCTTTCTTT. This translates into CATYGYTEAFF.